This T cell receptor (beta chain) emerged from a study of PD-1 blockade in classical Hodgkin lymphoma. The study's findings and limits: Complete responders' diversity at baseline resembled that of newly diagnosed patients. Undefined causes, possibly disease activity or prior therapy, underlie the repertoire differences.

This sample's time point: cycle 4 day 1 (C4D1), after 5 to 7 weeks of nivolumab. Exposure to brentuximab vedotin varied, and each patient had relapsed following autologous stem cell transplantation. Negative selection with magnetic separation was used to purify CD4+ T cells from thawed PBMCs. The assay was immunoSEQ multiplex PCR, and TCRdb's table has in-frame clones only and misses some. This table holds tens of thousands of clones, approximately 85% found once. As for this clone: Antigen: not known.

Germline assignment: CDR1 SGHTA and CDR2 FQGNSA. The CDR3 runs 15 residues. Germline trimming cut 5 bases from V and 0 bases from J; bases unmatched to any gene: 6. The clonotype was recovered from a human donor with classical Hodgkin lymphoma. The J gene is TRBJ1-1, the V gene TRBV7-2; 7 positions agree with TRBD1. Sequenced here: CD4+ T cells from blood, sampled before the fourth cycle of nivolumab. This CDR3 is CASSQPDRMNTEAFF. The CDR3, as DNA: TGTGCCAGCAGCCAGCCGGACAGGATGAACACTGAAGCTTTCTTT. The full variable domain, with the rest looked up from reference TRBV7-2 and TRBJ1-1, is GAGVSQSPSNKVTEKGKDVELRCDPISGHTALYWYRQSLGQGLEFLIYFQGNSAPDKSGLPSDRFSAERTGGSVSTLTIQRTQQEDSAVYLCASSQPDRMNTEAFFGQGTRLTVV.